One and the same sample provided the 21 T cell receptor beta chains below, sequenced in a study of cytomegalovirus exposure and HLA in healthy donors. Produced via immunoSEQ multiplex PCR; TCRdb's table is partial and in-frame only. In the table there are 120,000 or so clones, roughly 90% of which are singletons. The sequenced sample was PBMCs. The source of these receptors is a woman between 18 and 29 years old in good health and CMV-seronegative.

To note about this clone: Other DNA sequences in this specimen translate into the identical CDR3. The rearrangement links TRBV30 to TRBJ2-7, with TRBD1 identical over 7 bases. Germline CDR1 is GTSNPN and CDR2 is SVGIG (reference sequence). The CDR3 runs to 13 residues. V shed 0 bases and J 3 bases; nucleotides not matched to a gene: 2. DNA of the CDR3: TGTGCCTGGAGTGTACGGGACAGCTACGAGCAGTACTTC. Protein sequence: CAWSVRDSYEQYF.

Concerning this clone: Mismatch with germline at one junction end may stem from a read error. This chain links TRBV30 with TRBJ2-3; D unresolved. The germline CDR1 and CDR2 sequences are GTSNPN and SVGIG (reference sequence). The CDR3 length is 12 residues. This CDR3 reads CARSDSADTQYF. DNA for the CDR3: TGTGCCCGGAGTGATAGTGCAGATACGCAGTATTTT.

The chain links TRBV5-8 to TRBJ2-3, with 9 nucleotides matching TRBD1. Germline assignment: CDR1 SGHTS and CDR2 YDEGEE. V lost 6 bases to trimming and J lost 3 bases; unmatched junction nucleotides: 8. CDR3 length equals 15 residues. CDR3 coding DNA: TGTGCCAGCAACCAAGGGACAGGGCGGACAGATACGCAGTATTTT. It translates to CASNQGTGRTDTQYF.

V is TRBV28 and J is TRBJ2-7; possible D gene TRBD1, 6 bases. Trimming cost V 3 bases and J 6 bases, with 15 bases left between them. The CDR3 sequence is 14 residues long. The germline V gene has CDR1 MDHEN and CDR2 SYDVKM. CDR3 sequence: CASSFSDRTGEQYF. The CDR3 nucleotides are TGTGCCAGCAGTTTTAGCGACAGGACTGGCGAGCAGTACTTC.

The V and J genes are TRBV4-3 and TRBJ2-3, with TRBD2 matching over 10 bases. This CDR3 comprises 15 residues. V lost 4 bases to trimming and J lost 2 bases; unmatched junction nucleotides: 3. Per the germline V gene, CDR1 is LGHNA and CDR2 is YSLEER. The CDR3 spells CASSRTSGYTDTQYF. In nucleotides, the CDR3 is TGCGCCAGCAGCCGGACTAGCGGATACACAGATACGCAGTATTTT.

The chain recombines TRBV7-9 with TRBJ1-2; D is possibly TRBD1 (5 bases). The CDR3 is made up of 12 amino acids. Trimming pared 4 bases from V and 8 bases from J, leaving 11 bases between. Per the germline V gene, CDR1 is SEHNR and CDR2 is FQNEAQ (reference sequence). The DNA for the CDR3 is TGTGCCAGCAGCTCAGGACATTTGGGCTACACCTTC. Its protein product is CASSSGHLGYTF.

The V and J genes are TRBV5-1 and TRBJ2-2; unclear D gene. Trimming pared 5 bases from V and 4 bases from J, leaving 12 bases between. CDR1 SGHRS and CDR2 YFSETQ come from the germline V gene. CDR3 length: 14 amino acids. CDR3 coding DNA: TGCGCCAGCAGTGGCCTGTCCTCCACCGGGGAGCTGTTTTTT. Amino acids: CASSGLSSTGELFF.

The CDR3 here is CASSWDSNTEAFF. The CDR3 DNA reads TGTGCCAGCAGTTGGGACAGCAACACTGAAGCTTTCTTT. This sequence joins TRBV6-5 and TRBJ1-1; 7 positions agree with TRBD1. V lost 4 bases to trimming and J lost 2 bases; unmatched junction nucleotides: 1. The V gene's germline CDR1 is MNHEY and CDR2 SVGAGI. The length of the CDR3 is 13 residues.

The chain links TRBV9 to TRBJ1-2; tentative D call: TRBD1 (5 bases). Germline V gene data show CDR1 as SGDLS and CDR2 as YYNGEE. The V end lost 6 bases, the J end lost 7 bases, and 13 bases lay between the germline ends. CDR3 size: 12 residues. CDR3 in amino acids: CASNAGQSGYTF. CDR3 nucleotide sequence: TGTGCCAGCAATGCGGGGCAGAGTGGCTACACCTTC. The complete variable domain, with remaining parts taken from reference TRBV9 and TRBJ1-2, reads DSGVTQTPKHLITATGQRVTLRCSPRSGDLSVYWYQQSLDQGLQFLIQYYNGEERAKGNILERFSAQQFPDLHSELNLSSLELGDSALYFCASNAGQSGYTFGSGTRLTVV.

V and J are TRBV9 and TRBJ2-1; maybe TRBD2 (6 bases). The germline V and J ends were trimmed by 3 bases and 8 bases, with 21 bases remaining between them. Germline CDR1 is SGDLS and CDR2 is YYNGEE. The CDR3 runs 16 residues. The CDR3 spells CASSGNTGSLSHEQFF. In DNA, the CDR3 is TGTGCCAGCAGCGGAAACACCGGGAGCCTAAGCCATGAGCAGTTCTTC.

This chain connects TRBV5-4 to TRBJ2-1; weak D call: TRBD1 (7 bases). The length of the CDR3 is 14 residues. Per the germline V gene, CDR1 is SGHNT and CDR2 is YYREEE (reference sequence). V dropped 9 bases and J dropped 0 bases, with 13 bases sitting between them. CDR3 DNA sequence: TGTGCCACCGCAGGGGGAGGCTCCTACAATGAGCAGTTCTTC. Translation: CATAGGGSYNEQFF.

V and J are TRBV30 and TRBJ2-1, with D perhaps matching TRBD2 (6 bases). The length of the CDR3 is 12 residues. From germline, CDR1 is GTSNPN and CDR2 SVGIG (reference sequence). V was clipped by 3 bases and J by 5 bases, with 8 bases between them. Here the CDR3 reads CAWRGLHNEQFF. As DNA, the CDR3 is TGTGCCTGGAGGGGACTCCACAATGAGCAGTTCTTC.

This chain joins TRBV15 and TRBJ2-6, with D perhaps TRBD1 (5 bases). V was shortened by 6 bases and J by 2 bases, with 11 bases between the two germline ends. Germline V gene data show CDR1 as LNHNV and CDR2 as YYDKDF (reference sequence). The CDR3 totals 15 residues. CDR3 bases: TGTGCCACCAGGGAGACCAGGGCTGGGGCCAACGTCCTGACTTTC. It encodes CATRETRAGANVLTF.

The chain recombines TRBV7-9 with TRBJ2-7; D is undetermined. CDR1 and CDR2 (germline): SEHNR, FQNEAQ (reference sequence). CDR3 length: 13 residues. V was pared by 0 bases and J by 5 bases, with 8 bases between. The CDR3 nucleotides are TGTGCCAGCAGCTTAGCGCTTAGAAACGAGCAGTACTTC. Translating gives CASSLALRNEQYF.

V and J are TRBV7-9 and TRBJ1-2; 9 bases fit TRBD1. V trimming: 5 bases; J trimming: 4 bases; junction bases outside the gene matches: 5. The CDR3 covers 14 residues. Germline V gives CDR1 SEHNR, CDR2 FQNEAQ (reference sequence). The CDR3 loop reads CASSERTGAYGYTF. The CDR3 nucleotides read TGTGCCAGCAGCGAGCGGACAGGGGCCTATGGCTACACCTTC. The variable domain in full, with the rest retrieved from reference TRBV7-9 and TRBJ1-2, is DTGVSQNPRHKITKRGQNVTFRCDPISEHNRLYWYRQTLGQGPEFLTYFQNEAQLEKSRLLSDRFSAERPKGSFSTLEIQRTEQGDSAMYLCASSERTGAYGYTFGSGTRLTVV.

The chain uses TRBV13 and TRBJ2-5; TRBD1 aligns across 9 bases. CDR3 length: 16 residues. With V trimmed by 1 base and J by 5 bases, 8 bases remained unmatched. Germline CDR1 PRHDT, CDR2 FYEKMQ (reference sequence). The DNA for the CDR3 is TGTGCCAGCAGCTTAGCGGGACAGGGTACTCTGGAGACCCAGTACTTC. Protein sequence: CASSLAGQGTLETQYF. The variable domain in full, completed from reference TRBV13 and TRBJ2-5, reads AAGVIQSPRHLIKEKRETATLKCYPIPRHDTVYWYQQGPGQDPQFLISFYEKMQSDKGSIPDRFSAQQFSDYHSELNMSSLELGDSALYFCASSLAGQGTLETQYFGPGTRLLVL.

The rearrangement joins TRBV5-4 to TRBJ2-5; 9 bases map to TRBD2. The V gene end was trimmed by 2 bases and the J gene end by 1 base; junction bases not matched to a gene: 3. The CDR3 is made up of 15 amino acids. Germline lookup yields CDR1 SGHNT and CDR2 YYREEE (reference sequence). This CDR3 reads CASSFLAGSQETQYF. CDR3 nucleotides: TGTGCCAGCAGCTTCCTAGCGGGGTCCCAAGAGACCCAGTACTTC. The entire variable domain, with the rest obtained from reference TRBV5-4 and TRBJ2-5, is as follows: ETGVTQSPTHLIKTRGQQVTLRCSSQSGHNTVSWYQQALGQGPQFIFQYYREEENGRGNFPPRFSGLQFPNYSSELNVNALELDDSALYLCASSFLAGSQETQYFGPGTRLLVL.

The V call is TRBV5-1, the J call TRBJ1-5, with D possibly TRBD1 on 6 matching bases. Per germline, CDR1 SGHRS and CDR2 YFSETQ. V shed 4 bases and J shed 0 bases, with 14 bases lying between them. This CDR3 has 16 residues. The CDR3 DNA is TGCGCCAGCAGCCCCGGGACACCGTATAGCAATCAGCCCCAGCATTTT. It specifies CASSPGTPYSNQPQHF.

The chain carries TRBV2 and TRBJ2-7; 7 positions match TRBD2. The CDR3 runs to 14 residues. The V and J ends lost 6 bases and 3 bases, in that order; junction bases with no gene match: 8. Germline lookup yields CDR1 SNHLY and CDR2 FYNNEI. The CDR3 here is CASSRDYSDYEQYF. CDR3 DNA: TGTGCCAGCAGCCGGGACTATTCTGACTACGAGCAGTACTTC.

The rearrangement links TRBV2 to TRBJ1-1; TRBD1 agrees at 9 bases. The V gene's germline CDR1 is SNHLY and CDR2 FYNNEI. The CDR3 length is 14 residues. V lost 6 bases, J lost 4 bases, and 6 bases stayed unmatched. The CDR3 reads CASRGQGGSTEAFF. CDR3 in DNA: TGTGCCAGCAGGGGACAGGGCGGGAGCACTGAAGCTTTCTTT.

The chain carries TRBV30 and TRBJ1-1, with 7 positions matching TRBD1. This CDR3 has 13 residues. Losses at the gene ends were 5 bases for V and 1 base for J; bases not matched to a gene: 4. Germline-derived CDR1 and CDR2 are GTSNPN and SVGIG (reference sequence). The CDR3 DNA follows: TGTGCCTGGGGCCACAGGGGGAACACTGAAGCTTTCTTT. This codes for CAWGHRGNTEAFF.